This T cell receptor (beta chain) was profiled in a study of T cell responses to AZD1222 COVID-19 vaccine. Findings and caveats of the study: Among spike-specific TCRs, nearly half reportedly target unmutated variant regions. At baseline, just six or seven AZD1222 recipients tested seropositive. Mostly white British, mostly female donors; authors suggested clonal diversity may be underestimated.

Details on this clone: Its antigen is as yet unknown.

Libraries were prepared by immunoSEQ multiplex PCR; TCRdb keeps only in-frame clonotypes and omits some of them. The sample carries about 86,000 clones, 90% recorded once. The CDR3 loop spans 13 amino acids. Trimming stripped 0 bases from V and 5 bases from J, with 8 bases between. Germline V gene lookup returns CDR1 KGHSH and CDR2 LQKENI. The TCR sequence derives from an adult in good health. The material sequenced was peripheral blood, taken on day 0 of AZD1222 vaccination. The rearrangement links TRBV18 to TRBJ2-7, with D possibly matching TRBD2 (6 bases). The CDR3 region is CASSPPEGHEQYF. CDR3 nucleotides: TGTGCCAGCTCACCACCGGAGGGGCACGAGCAGTACTTC.